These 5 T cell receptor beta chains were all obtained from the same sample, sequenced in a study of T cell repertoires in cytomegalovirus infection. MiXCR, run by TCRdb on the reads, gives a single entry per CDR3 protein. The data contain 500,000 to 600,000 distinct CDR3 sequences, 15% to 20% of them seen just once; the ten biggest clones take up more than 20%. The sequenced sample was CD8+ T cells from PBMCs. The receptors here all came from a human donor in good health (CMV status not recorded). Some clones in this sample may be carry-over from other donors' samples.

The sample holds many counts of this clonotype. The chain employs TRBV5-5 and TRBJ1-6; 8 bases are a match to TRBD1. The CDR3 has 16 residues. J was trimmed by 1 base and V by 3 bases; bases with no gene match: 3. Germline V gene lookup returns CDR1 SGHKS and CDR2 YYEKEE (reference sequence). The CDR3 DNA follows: TGTGCCAGCAGCTACAGGGGGGGGTCCTATAATTCACCCCTCCACTTT. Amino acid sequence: CASSYRGGSYNSPLHF. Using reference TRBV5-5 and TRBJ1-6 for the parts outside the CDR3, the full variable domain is DAGVTQSPTHLIKTRGQQVTLRCSPISGHKSVSWYQQVLGQGPQFIFQYYEKEERGRGNFPDRFSARQFPNYSSELNVNALLLGDSALYLCASSYRGGSYNSPLHFGNGTRLTVT.

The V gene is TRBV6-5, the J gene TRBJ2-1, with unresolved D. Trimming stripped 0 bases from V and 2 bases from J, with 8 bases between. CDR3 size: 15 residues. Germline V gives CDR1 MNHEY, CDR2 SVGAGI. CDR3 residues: CASSYSGQPYNEQFF. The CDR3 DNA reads TGTGCCAGCAGTTACTCGGGTCAGCCCTACAATGAGCAGTTCTTC.

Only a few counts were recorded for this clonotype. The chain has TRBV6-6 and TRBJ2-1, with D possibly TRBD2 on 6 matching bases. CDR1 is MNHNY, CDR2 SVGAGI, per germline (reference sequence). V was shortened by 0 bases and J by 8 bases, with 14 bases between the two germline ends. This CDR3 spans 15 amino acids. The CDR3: CASSYSGGRVDEQFF. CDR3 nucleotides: TGTGCCAGCAGTTACTCGGGGGGAAGGGTCGATGAGCAGTTCTTC.

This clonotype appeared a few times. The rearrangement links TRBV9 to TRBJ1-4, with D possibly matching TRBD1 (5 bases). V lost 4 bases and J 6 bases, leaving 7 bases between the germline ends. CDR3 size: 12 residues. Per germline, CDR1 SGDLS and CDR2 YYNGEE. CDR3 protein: CASSLGDEKLFF. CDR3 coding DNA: TGTGCCAGCAGCCTGGGGGATGAAAAACTGTTTTTT. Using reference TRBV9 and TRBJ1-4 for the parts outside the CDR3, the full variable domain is DSGVTQTPKHLITATGQRVTLRCSPRSGDLSVYWYQQSLDQGLQFLIQYYNGEERAKGNILERFSAQQFPDLHSELNLSSLELGDSALYFCASSLGDEKLFFGSGTQLSVL.

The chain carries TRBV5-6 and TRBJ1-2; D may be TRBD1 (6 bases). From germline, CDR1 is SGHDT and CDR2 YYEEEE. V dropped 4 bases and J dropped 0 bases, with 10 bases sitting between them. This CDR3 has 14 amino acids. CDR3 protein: CASSTGGSNYGYTF. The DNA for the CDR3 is TGTGCCAGCAGCACTGGGGGCTCTAACTATGGCTACACCTTC.